A selection of T cell receptor beta chains follows, all from one sample in a study of blood T cell repertoires in COVID-19. The data were produced by immunoSEQ multiplex PCR, yet TCRdb's version contains in-frame clones alone and is incomplete. The sample includes around 230,000 clones, about 88% of them seen just once. The sequencing input was PBMCs or T cells enriched from blood (not recorded which). Receptors were obtained from a woman aged 25 to 39 who had recovered from COVID-19. CDR3s include the opening cysteine and the closing phenylalanine or tryptophan. The D gene is left open where the match is weak. The size field is filled for only some rows; it gives once, few, many or a size class.

>TRBJ2-7|16|NA|TRBV7-9|NA
TGTGCCAGCAGCAGTAACGTTCTTCCGAGATCCTACGAGCAGTACTTC
CASSSNVLPRSYEQYF
>TRBJ1-5|14|NA|TRBV7-8|NA
TGTGCCAGCAGCCGGGACACCGGGCCTCAGCCCCAGCATTTT
CASSRDTGPQPQHF
>TRBJ2-3|17|TRBD1|TRBV5-1|NA
TGCGCCAGCAGCTCGAAGGCCGGGACAGGGGACACAGATACGCAGTATTTT
CASSSKAGTGDTDTQYF
>TRBJ1-5|17|NA|TRBV10-1|NA
TGCGCCAGACAGCCCGGGATCCGTCCTATGATTAATCAGCCCCAGCATTTT
CARQPGIRPMINQPQHF
>TRBJ2-3|13|NA|TRBV5-4|NA
TGTGCCAGCAGCTTTTTAAGCACAGATACGCAGTATTTT
CASSFLSTDTQYF
>TRBJ1-2|15|TRBD1|TRBV5-6|few
TGTGCCAGCAGCTTGGTCGACAGGGACAACTATGGCTACACCTTC
CASSLVDRDNYGYTF
>TRBJ1-1|16|NA|TRBV7-8|NA
TGTGCCAGCAGCCCCCACTTGGGGGGGGCCGACACTGAAGCTTTCTTT
CASSPHLGGADTEAFF
>TRBJ1-2|13|NA|TRBV7-2|NA
TGTGCCAGCAGCTTACAGGGCCCCTATGGCTACACCTTC
CASSLQGPYGYTF
>TRBJ2-7|15|NA|TRBV4-3|NA
TGCGCCAGCAGCCAAGAAGGGAGAGTGATCGAGGAGCAGTACTTC
CASSQEGRVIEEQYF
>TRBJ1-5|14|NA|TRBV6-5|NA
TGTGCCAGCAGCTCTAGACAGTCCAGGCAGCCCCAGCATTTT
CASSSRQSRQPQHF
>TRBJ1-3|13|NA|TRBV12-3/TRBV12-4|NA
TGTGCCAGCAGTGGACAGTCGAGAGACACCATATATTTT
CASSGQSRDTIYF
>TRBJ2-7|13|TRBD1|TRBV5-1|NA
TGCGCCAGCAGCCCAGACAGGGGGCACGAGCAGTACTTC
CASSPDRGHEQYF
>TRBJ1-1|12|TRBD1|TRBV18|NA
TGTGCCAGCACCAAGGACAGGAATGAAGCTTTCTTT
CASTKDRNEAFF
>TRBJ2-5|14|TRBD1|TRBV11-2|NA
TGTGCCAGCAGCCCGACAGGGTGGGGAGAGACCCAGTACTTC
CASSPTGWGETQYF
>TRBJ1-5|17|NA|TRBV4-1|NA
TGCGCCAGCAGCCAAGAGCTTATGGCAGGGTTGGTTCAGCCCCAGCATTTT
CASSQELMAGLVQPQHF
>TRBJ2-5|14|NA|TRBV27|NA
TGTGCCAGCAGTCGGCCCGGGATAAAAGAGACCCAGTACTTC
CASSRPGIKETQYF
>TRBJ2-5|17|TRBD1|TRBV5-1|NA
TGCGCCAGCAGCTTGGCCCTGGGGACAGGGGGCAGGGAGACCCAGTACTTC
CASSLALGTGGRETQYF
>TRBJ1-6|13|NA|TRBV9|few
TGTGCCAGCAGCGTAGATGAGGGTTCACCCCTCCACTTT
CASSVDEGSPLHF
>TRBJ1-3|14|TRBD1|TRBV5-4|once
TGTGCCAGCAGCTGGGACAGCTCTGGAAACACCATATATTTT
CASSWDSSGNTIYF
>TRBJ2-7|12|NA|TRBV5-5|NA
TGTGCCAGCAGCACGACAGGCTACGAGCAGTACTTC
CASSTTGYEQYF
>TRBJ2-1|15|NA|TRBV14|NA
TGTGCCAGCAGCCAAGAAGAGCTCTCCTACAATGAGCAGTTCTTC
CASSQEELSYNEQFF
>TRBJ2-5|14|TRBD2|TRBV9|once
TGTGCCAGCAGCGCCTCAGCGGGAAAAGAGACCCAGTACTTC
CASSASAGKETQYF
>TRBJ1-1|15|NA|TRBV7-9|NA
TGTGCCAGCAGCGGATGGATCCAGGGGACCACTGAAGCTTTCTTT
CASSGWIQGTTEAFF
>TRBJ1-2|16|NA|TRBV6-5|NA
TGTGCCAGCAGTTACTCGAGCATCCGAACTAACTATGGCTACACCTTC
CASSYSSIRTNYGYTF
>TRBJ1-5|12|NA|TRBV2|NA
TGTGCCAGCGAAGGGGGGGGACAGCCCCAGCATTTT
CASEGGGQPQHF
>TRBJ2-7|11|NA|TRBV6-5|once
TGTGCCAGCAGCCACAAGTACGAGCAGTACTTC
CASSHKYEQYF
>TRBJ2-5|15|NA|TRBV11-2|NA
TGTGCCAGCAGCTTAGGATGGGGCACCCAAGAGACCCAGTACTTC
CASSLGWGTQETQYF